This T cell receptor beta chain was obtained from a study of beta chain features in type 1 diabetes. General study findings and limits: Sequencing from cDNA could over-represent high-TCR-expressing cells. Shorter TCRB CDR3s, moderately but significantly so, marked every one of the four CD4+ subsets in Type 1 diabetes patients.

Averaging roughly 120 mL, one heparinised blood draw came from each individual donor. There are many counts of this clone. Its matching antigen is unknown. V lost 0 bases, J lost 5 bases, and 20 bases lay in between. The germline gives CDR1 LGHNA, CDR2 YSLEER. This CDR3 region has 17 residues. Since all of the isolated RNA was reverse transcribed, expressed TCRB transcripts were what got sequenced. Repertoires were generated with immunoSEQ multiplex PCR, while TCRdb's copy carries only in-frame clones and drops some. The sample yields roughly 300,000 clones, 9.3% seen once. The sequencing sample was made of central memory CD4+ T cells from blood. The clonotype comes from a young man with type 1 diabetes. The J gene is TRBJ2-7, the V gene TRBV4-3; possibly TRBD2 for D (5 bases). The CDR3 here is CASSQDSSGSSGHEQYF. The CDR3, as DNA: TGCGCCAGCAGCCAAGATTCCTCTGGGAGTAGTGGCCACGAGCAGTACTTC.